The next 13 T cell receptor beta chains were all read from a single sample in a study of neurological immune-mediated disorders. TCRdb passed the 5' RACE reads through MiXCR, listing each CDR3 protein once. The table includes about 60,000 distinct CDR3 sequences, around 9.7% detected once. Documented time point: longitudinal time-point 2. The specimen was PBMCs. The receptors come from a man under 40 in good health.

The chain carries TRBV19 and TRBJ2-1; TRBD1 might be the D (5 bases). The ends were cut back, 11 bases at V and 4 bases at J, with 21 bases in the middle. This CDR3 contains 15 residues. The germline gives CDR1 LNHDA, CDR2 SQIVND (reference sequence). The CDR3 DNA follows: TGTGCCTGTCAAGTAGTAGGGGCGAGATACAATGAGCAGTTCTTC. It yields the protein CACQVVGARYNEQFF. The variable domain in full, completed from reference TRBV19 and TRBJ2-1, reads DGGITQSPKYLFRKEGQNVTLSCEQNLNHDAMYWYRQDPGQGLRLIYYSQIVNDFQKGDIAEGYSVSREKKESFPLTVTSAQKNPTAFYLCACQVVGARYNEQFFGPGTRLTVL.

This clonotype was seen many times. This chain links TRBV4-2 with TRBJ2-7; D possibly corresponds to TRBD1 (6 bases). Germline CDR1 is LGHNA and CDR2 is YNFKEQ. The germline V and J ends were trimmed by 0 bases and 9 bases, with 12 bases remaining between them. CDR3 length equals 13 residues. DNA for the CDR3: TGTGCCAGCAGCCAAGACACAGGGATGGGGCAGTACTTC. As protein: CASSQDTGMGQYF.

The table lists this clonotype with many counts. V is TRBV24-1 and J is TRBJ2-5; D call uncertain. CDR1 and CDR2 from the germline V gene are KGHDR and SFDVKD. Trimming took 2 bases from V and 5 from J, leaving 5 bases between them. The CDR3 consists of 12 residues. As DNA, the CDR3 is TGTGCCACCAGTGATTGGAGCGAGACCCAGTACTTC. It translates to CATSDWSETQYF.

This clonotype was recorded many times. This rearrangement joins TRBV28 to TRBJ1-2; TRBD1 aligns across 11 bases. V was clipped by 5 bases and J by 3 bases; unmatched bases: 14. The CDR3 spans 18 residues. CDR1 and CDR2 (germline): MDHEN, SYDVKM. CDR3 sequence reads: CASSIPDRGRGVDYGYTF. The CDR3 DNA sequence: TGTGCCAGCAGTATTCCGGACAGGGGGCGCGGGGTAGACTATGGCTACACCTTC.

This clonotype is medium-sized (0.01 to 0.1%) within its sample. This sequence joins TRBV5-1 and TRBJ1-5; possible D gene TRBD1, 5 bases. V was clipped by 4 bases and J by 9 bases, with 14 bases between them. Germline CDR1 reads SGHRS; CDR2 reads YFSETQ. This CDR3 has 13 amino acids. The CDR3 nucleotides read TGCGCCAGCAGCGTCACAGGAATAGGGCCCCAGCATTTT. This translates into CASSVTGIGPQHF.

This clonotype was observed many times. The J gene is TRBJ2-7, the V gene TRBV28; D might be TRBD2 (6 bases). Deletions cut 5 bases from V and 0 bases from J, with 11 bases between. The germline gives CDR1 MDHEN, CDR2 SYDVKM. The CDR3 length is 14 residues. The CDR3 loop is CASSKGLSSYEQYF. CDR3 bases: TGTGCCAGCAGTAAAGGACTATCCTCCTACGAGCAGTACTTC. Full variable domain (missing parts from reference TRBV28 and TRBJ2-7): DVKVTQSSRYLVKRTGEKVFLECVQDMDHENMFWYRQDPGLGLRLIYFSYDVKMKEKGDIPEGYSVSREKKERFSLILESASTNQTSMYLCASSKGLSSYEQYFGPGTRLTVT.

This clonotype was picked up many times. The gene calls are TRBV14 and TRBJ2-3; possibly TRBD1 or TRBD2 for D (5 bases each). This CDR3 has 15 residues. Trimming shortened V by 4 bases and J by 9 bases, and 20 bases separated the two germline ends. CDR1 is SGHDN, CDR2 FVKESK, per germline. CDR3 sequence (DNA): TGTGCCAGCAGCCCGGGGCCGACACTTTCATCGACGCAGTATTTT. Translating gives CASSPGPTLSSTQYF.

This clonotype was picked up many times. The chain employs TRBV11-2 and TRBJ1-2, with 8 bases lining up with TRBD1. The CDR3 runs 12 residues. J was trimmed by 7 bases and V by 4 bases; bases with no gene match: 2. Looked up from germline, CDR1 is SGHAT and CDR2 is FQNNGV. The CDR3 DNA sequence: TGTGCCAGCAGCTCCGGGACAGGTGGCTACACCTTC. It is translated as CASSSGTGGYTF.

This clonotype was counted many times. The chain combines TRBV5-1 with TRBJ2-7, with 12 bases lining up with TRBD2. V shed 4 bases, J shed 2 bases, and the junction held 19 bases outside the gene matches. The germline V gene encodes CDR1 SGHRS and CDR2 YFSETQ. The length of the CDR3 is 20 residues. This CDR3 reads CASSLGERLAGVYRAYEQYF. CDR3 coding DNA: TGCGCCAGCAGCCTGGGGGAAAGACTAGCGGGAGTCTATAGGGCCTACGAGCAGTACTTC.

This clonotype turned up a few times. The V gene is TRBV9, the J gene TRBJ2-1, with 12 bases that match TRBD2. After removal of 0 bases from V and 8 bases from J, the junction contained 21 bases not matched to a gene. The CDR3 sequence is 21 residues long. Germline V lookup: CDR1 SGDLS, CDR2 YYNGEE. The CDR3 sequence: CASSVEDRIPYTSGRLDEQFF. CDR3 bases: TGTGCCAGCAGCGTAGAAGATCGTATCCCCTATACTAGCGGGAGGTTAGATGAGCAGTTCTTC.

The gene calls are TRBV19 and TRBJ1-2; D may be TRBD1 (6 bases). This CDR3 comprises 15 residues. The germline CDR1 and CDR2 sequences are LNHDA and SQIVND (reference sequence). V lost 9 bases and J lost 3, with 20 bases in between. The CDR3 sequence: CASTHRRGEYYGYTF. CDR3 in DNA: TGTGCCAGCACCCACCGAAGGGGGGAGTACTATGGCTACACCTTC.

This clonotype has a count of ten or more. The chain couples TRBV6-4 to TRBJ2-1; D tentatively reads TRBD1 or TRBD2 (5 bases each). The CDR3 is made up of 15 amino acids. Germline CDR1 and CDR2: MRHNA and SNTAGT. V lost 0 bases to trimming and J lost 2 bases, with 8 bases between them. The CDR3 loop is CASSDSPGPYNEQFF. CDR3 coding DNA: TGTGCCAGCAGTGACTCACCGGGACCCTACAATGAGCAGTTCTTC.

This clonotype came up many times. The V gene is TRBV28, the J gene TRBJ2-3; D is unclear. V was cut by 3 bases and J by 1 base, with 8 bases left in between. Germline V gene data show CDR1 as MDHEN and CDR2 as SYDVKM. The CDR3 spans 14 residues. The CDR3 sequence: CASSFPDGTDTQYF. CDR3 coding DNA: TGTGCCAGCAGTTTCCCCGATGGCACAGATACGCAGTATTTT.